These 16 T cell receptor beta chains came from one sample sequenced in a study of beta chain features in type 1 diabetes. Whole-study findings and limits: TCRB CDR3s were moderately but significantly shorter in Type 1 diabetes patients in all four CD4+ subsets.

Their antigens are not known. Expressed TCRB transcripts got sequenced, as all isolated RNA was reverse transcribed. Generated by immunoSEQ multiplex PCR, the TCRdb table keeps only in-frame clones and is missing some. The table records more than 550,000 clones, about 14% of them present only once. Input material: naive CD4+ T cells from blood. The receptor source for this set is a man aged 18 to 29 with type 1 diabetes.

The chain employs TRBV28 and TRBJ1-2; D remains unclear. The V end was cut by 6 bases, the J end by 2 bases, with 13 bases between. The CDR3 is 14 amino acids. Germline V CDR1 and CDR2: MDHEN, SYDVKM. The CDR3 DNA is TGTGCCAGCAGCCTGGGCTTGGGAAACTATGGCTACACCTTC. It translates to CASSLGLGNYGYTF.

The V gene is TRBV9, the J gene TRBJ1-1, with D unresolved. Germline CDR1 and CDR2: SGDLS and YYNGEE. The CDR3 runs to 15 residues. V shed 3 bases and J shed 1 base, with 13 bases lying between them. DNA of the CDR3: TGTGCCAGCAGCGCCCCCCCCGTGGGGAACACTGAAGCTTTCTTT. This gives the protein CASSAPPVGNTEAFF.

The V call is TRBV5-1, the J call TRBJ1-4; D is undetermined. Trimming pared 3 bases from V and 8 bases from J, leaving 14 bases between. Germline V gene lookup returns CDR1 SGHRS and CDR2 YFSETQ. The CDR3 runs to 14 residues. CDR3: CASSSRSLLEKLFF. DNA for the CDR3: TGCGCCAGCAGCTCGCGGAGCCTCCTCGAAAAACTGTTTTTT.

V is TRBV9 and J is TRBJ1-2, with 7 bases identical to TRBD1. There are 13 residues in the CDR3. Germline CDR1 SGDLS, CDR2 YYNGEE. Germline trimming cut 0 bases from V and 9 bases from J; bases unmatched to any gene: 5. In DNA, the CDR3 is TGTGCCAGCAGCGTAGAGGGCAGGGGGAGCTACACCTTC. Translating gives CASSVEGRGSYTF. The full variable domain, in which reference TRBV9 and TRBJ1-2 provide the parts outside the CDR3, is DSGVTQTPKHLITATGQRVTLRCSPRSGDLSVYWYQQSLDQGLQFLIQYYNGEERAKGNILERFSAQQFPDLHSELNLSSLELGDSALYFCASSVEGRGSYTFGSGTRLTVV.

The chain is built from TRBV19 and TRBJ2-2; D gene unclear. Trimming shortened V by 0 bases and J by 7 bases, and 15 bases separated the two germline ends. CDR1 is LNHDA and CDR2 is SQIVND in the germline V gene (reference sequence). This CDR3 comprises 16 residues. The chain's CDR3 is CASSIDFGRPIGELFF. In DNA, the CDR3 is TGTGCCAGTAGTATAGATTTTGGCAGGCCCATCGGGGAGCTGTTTTTT.

This clone was detected a few times. This chain connects TRBV5-1 to TRBJ2-1; 7 nucleotides agree with TRBD2. Germline assignment: CDR1 SGHRS and CDR2 YFSETQ. Trimming cost V 7 bases and J 5 bases; bases outside gene matches: 6. CDR3 size: 13 residues. The CDR3 region is CASRGSGHNEQFF. CDR3 in DNA: TGCGCCAGCCGGGGTAGCGGGCACAATGAGCAGTTCTTC.

This rearrangement joins TRBV6-1 to TRBJ2-3; D remains unclear. The V gene lost 0 bases and the J gene lost 0 bases, with 13 bases spanning the gap. Germline lookup yields CDR1 MNHNS and CDR2 SASEGT. The CDR3 has 17 residues. CDR3 DNA sequence: TGTGCCAGCAGTGAAGCGCTTCGAGGCTCTAGCACAGATACGCAGTATTTT. This sequence encodes CASSEALRGSSTDTQYF.

The genes are TRBV30 and TRBJ1-4; TRBD1 matches at 9 bases. CDR1 and CDR2 from the germline V gene are GTSNPN and SVGIG (reference sequence). J was trimmed by 6 bases and V by 7 bases; bases with no gene match: 12. This CDR3 spans 15 amino acids. In DNA form, the CDR3 reads TGTGCCTACAGGGGGCGCCTAGGGTTTGATGAAAAACTGTTTTTT. Its translation: CAYRGRLGFDEKLFF.

The CDR3 reads CAWSGVNTEAFF. In DNA form, the CDR3 reads TGTGCCTGGTCAGGGGTGAACACTGAAGCTTTCTTT. This chain links TRBV30 with TRBJ1-1; tentatively, D is TRBD1 (6 bases). The CDR3 covers 12 residues. V lost 5 bases, J lost 0 bases, and 7 bases lay in between. Germline V gene lookup returns CDR1 GTSNPN and CDR2 SVGIG (reference sequence).

The CDR3 loop is CASSYPGTSAYNEQFF. The CDR3, as DNA: TGTGCCAGCAGTTACCCCGGGACTAGCGCCTACAATGAGCAGTTCTTC. V is TRBV6-5 and J is TRBJ2-1; 10 bases map to TRBD2. J gave up 2 bases and V 2 bases, and 3 bases lay outside the gene matches. CDR1 MNHEY and CDR2 SVGAGI come from the germline V gene. The CDR3 extends over 16 amino acids.

The J gene is TRBJ2-1, the V gene TRBV6-5; D is perhaps TRBD1 (6 bases). The CDR3 extends over 15 amino acids. Trimming stripped 5 bases from V and 4 bases from J, with 15 bases between. Germline V gene data show CDR1 as MNHEY and CDR2 as SVGAGI. The CDR3 region has the DNA TGTGCCAGCAGTGCCCGGACAGTGGAGTACAATGAGCAGTTCTTC. This codes for CASSARTVEYNEQFF.

This clone was seen more than once but under ten times. The chain has TRBV7-6 and TRBJ2-1, with 8 bases matching TRBD1. Germline V gene sequence: CDR1 SGHVS, CDR2 FNYEAQ. This CDR3 region has 15 residues. With V trimmed by 3 bases and J by 6 bases, 7 bases remained unmatched. The CDR3 loop reads CASSLGRQGSNEQFF. The DNA of the CDR3 is TGTGCCAGCAGCTTGGGTCGACAGGGGAGCAATGAGCAGTTCTTC.

This clone was detected a few times. The chain joins TRBV30 to TRBJ2-1; D is unresolved. Germline assignment: CDR1 GTSNPN and CDR2 SVGIG (reference sequence). V lost 2 bases to trimming and J lost 8 bases, with 4 bases between them. The CDR3 consists of 10 residues. CDR3 sequence reads: CAWSNHEQFF. CDR3 DNA: TGTGCCTGGAGTAATCATGAGCAGTTCTTC.

The table lists this clone with a few counts. The chain links TRBV5-1 to TRBJ2-4; TRBD1 matches at 7 bases. The trim removed 3 bases at V and 1 base at J, leaving 10 bases unmatched. This CDR3 region has 17 residues. The germline V gene encodes CDR1 SGHRS and CDR2 YFSETQ. CDR3 loop: CASSSLTTGEAKNIQYF. The CDR3 DNA reads as TGCGCCAGCAGCTCATTGACCACAGGGGAGGCCAAAAACATTCAGTACTTC.

This clone was seen a few times. The V and J genes are TRBV5-4 and TRBJ2-5, with D possibly matching TRBD2 (5 bases). The CDR3 contains 13 residues. The ends were cut back, 5 bases at V and 5 bases at J, with 13 bases in the middle. CDR1 is SGHNT, CDR2 YYREEE, per germline (reference sequence). CDR3 nucleotide sequence: TGTGCCAGCAGTCCCCCCCGGGATGAGACCCAGTACTTC. Protein product: CASSPPRDETQYF. The variable domain in full, with the rest retrieved from reference TRBV5-4 and TRBJ2-5, is ETGVTQSPTHLIKTRGQQVTLRCSSQSGHNTVSWYQQALGQGPQFIFQYYREEENGRGNFPPRFSGLQFPNYSSELNVNALELDDSALYLCASSPPRDETQYFGPGTRLLVL.

This clone showed up just a few times. The chain joins TRBV6-5 to TRBJ2-3; D remains unclear. The germline V gene has CDR1 MNHEY and CDR2 SVGAGI. The CDR3 totals 14 residues. V was clipped by 0 bases and J by 6 bases, with 10 bases between them. The CDR3 is CASSYSAKWDTQYF. In DNA form, the CDR3 reads TGTGCCAGCAGTTACTCGGCCAAATGGGATACGCAGTATTTT.